Sequencing of this T cell receptor (beta chain) was carried out in a study of T cell repertoires in cytomegalovirus infection. The J segment lost 0 bases and the V segment lost 4 bases, leaving 2 bases of the junction unmatched. CDR1 and CDR2 from the germline V gene are SGHNT and YENEEA. CDR3 length equals 15 residues. This clonotype has a handful of counts. Its specificity is unknown. Whole-study results and caveats: CMV-specific HLA-C-restricted TCR beta clonotypes dominated the ex vivo response.

From the reads, TCRdb called clonotypes with MiXCR, one entry per CDR3 protein. Among 380,000 or so distinct CDR3 sequences listed, roughly 34% were seen once. The input for sequencing was cultured PBMCs, taken from culture after CMV antigen stimulation. This TCR derives from a human donor in good health (CMV status not recorded). Some clones in this sample may be carry-over from other donors' samples. This chain links TRBV11-3 with TRBJ2-1; 8 positions match TRBD1. The CDR3 bases are TGTGCCAGCAGCTCAGGGGGCTACTCCTACAATGAGCAGTTCTTC. Translated, it gives CASSSGGYSYNEQFF.